The 3 T cell receptor beta chains presented below share a single source sample, sequenced in a study of naive and memory T cell subsets. An equimolar mix of two oligonucleotides served as the beta constant-region primer for TRBC1 and TRBC2. Four rounds of PCR amplified the ligated cDNA using nested alpha and beta constant-region primers plus SP2. TCRdb re-called the UMI-ligation and nested PCR reads through MiXCR, storing one row per CDR3 protein. Here the sample spans 100,000 to 150,000 distinct CDR3 sequences, roughly 36% being singletons. Source material: central memory CD4+ T cells from blood. The receptors stem from a human donor in good health.

The chain employs TRBV5-1 and TRBJ2-1; 14 bases align to TRBD2. V lost 3 bases and J lost 7; bases outside the gene matches: 3. The CDR3 runs 15 residues. CDR1 and CDR2 from the germline V gene are SGHRS and YFSETQ. For the CDR3, the DNA is TGCGCCAGCAGCTCGCGGACTAGCGGGAGGAATGAGCAGTTCTTC. It yields the protein CASSSRTSGRNEQFF.

This clonotype has ten or more counts. This chain uses TRBV10-3 with TRBJ2-3, with D perhaps TRBD1 or TRBD2 (5 bases each). CDR1 ENHRY and CDR2 SYGVKD come from the germline V gene. There are 14 residues in the CDR3. V was clipped by 6 bases and J by 2 bases, with 12 bases between them. The DNA for the CDR3 is TGTGCCATCAGACCGGGACCTTCCACAGATACGCAGTATTTT. As protein: CAIRPGPSTDTQYF.

The V call is TRBV6-6, the J call TRBJ2-7; no firm D call. The germline V and J ends were trimmed by 2 bases and 7 bases, with 12 bases remaining between them. Germline-derived CDR1 and CDR2 are MNHNY and SVGAGI (reference sequence). The CDR3 is made up of 13 amino acids. Here the CDR3 DNA reads TGTGCCAGCAGTTACCAGAGTCGAAAGGAGCAGTACTTC. It yields the protein CASSYQSRKEQYF.